The source of this T cell receptor beta chain is a study of T cells in Graves' hyperthyroidism and ophthalmopathy. Study-wide background: Once the initial diagnosis was made, peripheral blood was obtained before any treatment. Notes on the study in general: Model output signaled ophthalmopathy a median around 5.9 months ahead of onset.

Subjects with ophthalmopathy showed a Clinical Activity Score no lower than 3, a NOSPECS grade no lower than 4, and a duration shorter than 3 months. The PBMCs were sourced from fresh peripheral blood (approximately 9.6 ml). This clonotype came up many times. Its target is unknown. Trimming removed 8 bases from V and 6 bases from J, with 8 bases in between. The CDR3 runs to 10 residues. Per germline, CDR1 MNHEY and CDR2 SMNVEV (reference sequence). Researchers amplified the TCR beta CDR3 regions from RNA transcripts. Initially, a first-round RT-PCR of the TCR CDR3 employed the HTBI primer set. MiXCR, run by TCRdb on the multiplex PCR reads, gives a single entry per CDR3 protein. Found here are roughly 380,000 distinct CDR3 sequences, roughly 18% of them singletons; the top ten hold around 15%.

The TCR comes from a woman in her 40s with Graves' ophthalmopathy. This chain uses TRBV27 with TRBJ2-7; unclear D gene. Sequenced material: blood. In nucleotides, the CDR3 is TGTGCCAGCGGAATGCCCGAGCAGTACTTC. It codes for CASGMPEQYF.